Given below is one TCR beta chain in context. Its antigen remains unknown. This sample is drawn from a study of cytomegalovirus exposure and HLA in healthy donors. Study results and caveats: In all likelihood, a cluster of highly shared sequence variants was a sequencing artifact. In a later analysis, CMV-associated beta chains were mostly HLA-associated, it appeared.

In the PCR, 60 Vbeta and 13 Jbeta primers were used. Sequenced by immunoSEQ multiplex PCR; TCRdb stores in-frame clones only, minus some. The table records 150,000 or so clones, 76% of them present only once. This clonotype was sampled from a male donor in good health and CMV-seronegative. The sequenced sample consisted of PBMCs.

The CDR3 DNA reads TGTGCCAGCAGCCCATCCCTGCGGGAAGGGCCTCGCTCCTACGAGCAGTACTTC. Protein sequence: CASSPSLREGPRSYEQYF. The V and J genes are TRBV7-2 and TRBJ2-7; weak D call: TRBD2 (6 bases). The CDR3 is 18 amino acids. The V end was cut by 5 bases, the J end by 0 bases, with 23 bases between. Germline V gene lookup returns CDR1 SGHTA and CDR2 FQGNSA.